This TCR beta chain was recorded in a study of technical replicates of blood from several donors (dated by TCRdb to 2016 to 2017). A note on this clone: The antigen it recognizes is unknown. Base qualities are not recorded, but no much larger clone differs from it by a single base.

The method behind the library was the immunoSEQ multiplex PCR assay. TCRdb stores this immuneACCESS table with in-frame sequences only. Part of the clones is absent; in the studies checked, under half of the shortfall reflects unresolved V genes, and no reason is known for the rest. In this sample the table shows about 93,000 clones, 95% of which occur a single time. The top ten constitute approximately 0.25% of the sample. This clonotype originated in a human donor in good health. The sequenced sample was T cells isolated from PBMCs.

The nucleotides are TGTGCCAGCAGTTTGCATTCGCAGGGGCAGGATACGCAGTATTTT. The translation is CASSLHSQGQDTQYF. This chain is built from TRBV27 and TRBJ2-3; the D gene is perhaps TRBD1, on 6 matching bases. The germline V gene (reference sequence) specifies MNHEY as CDR1 and SMNVEV as CDR2. Trimming at the junction amounts to 3 bases on V and 6 bases on J, and the germline ends lie 16 bases apart. Taken from cysteine to phenylalanine, the CDR3 has 15 residues. The DNA shown is the 45-base CDR3, in frame from base 1.